This T cell receptor beta chain derives from a study of regulatory T cells in long-lasting Graves disease. Study-wide points: When disease was persistent, TRBV28, TRBJ1-2 and TRBJ2-5 were the favored segments. TCR diversity was lower in persistent Graves' patients than in newly diagnosed ones. Study was limited to peripheral blood, excluding thyroid tissue.

CDR3 regions were amplified by Arm-PCR using iRepertoire HTBI primers to build TCR beta libraries. TCRdb re-called the multiplex PCR reads with MiXCR, one entry per CDR3 protein. The repertoire holds 400,000 to 600,000 distinct CDR3 sequences, with roughly 21% as singletons. J gave up 4 bases and V 1 base, and 11 bases lay outside the gene matches. Germline CDR1 reads SGHTA; CDR2 reads FQGNSA. This CDR3 is built from 18 residues. Details on this clonotype: What it binds is unknown.

Specified time point: persistent/refractory GD, antithyroid drugs over 5 years with positive TRAb. RNA from PBMCs was the source of the TCR library. Each of the patients was recruited from an endocrinology department situated in Xi'an, China. Here the sequenced sample was peripheral blood mononuclear cells (PBMCs), taken when the disease was refractory, from a patient treated with antithyroid drugs. V usage is TRBV7-2 and J usage is TRBJ1-5, with TRBD1 matching over 9 bases. This TCR came from a female donor with Graves disease. CDR3 in DNA: TGTGCCAGCAGCTTAGAAGCTGACAGGGGGTTTTATAATCAGCCCCAGCATTTT. Translation: CASSLEADRGFYNQPQHF.